The clone carrying this T cell receptor beta chain was detected many times. Its antigen is not identified. Germline V gives CDR1 DFQATT, CDR2 SNEGSKA (reference sequence). Trimming at V came to 6 bases and at J to 1 base, leaving 14 bases not matched to a gene. The CDR3 extends over 17 amino acids. This record belongs to a study of molecular identifiers for immune sequencing clone quantification. Findings of the study overall: Amid 940,000 or so naive cells, spiked Jurkat TCR RNA from one cell was reportedly still detectable.

TCRdb reprocessed the PCR reads with MiXCR, giving one entry per CDR3 protein. Of 100,000 or so distinct CDR3 sequences in the sample, roughly a third were seen once. Sequenced material: naive CD8+ T cells from blood, with Jurkat cell RNA spiked in. Regarding subset: FACS-sorted CD8+CD4-CCR7+CD45RA+ naive T cells. The V call is TRBV20-1, the J call TRBJ2-3; 9 bases are shared with TRBD2. This TCR derives from a human donor in good health. Some libraries in this study had Jurkat cell RNA spiked in. The chain's CDR3 is CSAAGQTSGPGTDTQYF. The CDR3 DNA reads TGCAGTGCGGCGGGACAGACTAGCGGACCAGGCACAGATACGCAGTATTTT.